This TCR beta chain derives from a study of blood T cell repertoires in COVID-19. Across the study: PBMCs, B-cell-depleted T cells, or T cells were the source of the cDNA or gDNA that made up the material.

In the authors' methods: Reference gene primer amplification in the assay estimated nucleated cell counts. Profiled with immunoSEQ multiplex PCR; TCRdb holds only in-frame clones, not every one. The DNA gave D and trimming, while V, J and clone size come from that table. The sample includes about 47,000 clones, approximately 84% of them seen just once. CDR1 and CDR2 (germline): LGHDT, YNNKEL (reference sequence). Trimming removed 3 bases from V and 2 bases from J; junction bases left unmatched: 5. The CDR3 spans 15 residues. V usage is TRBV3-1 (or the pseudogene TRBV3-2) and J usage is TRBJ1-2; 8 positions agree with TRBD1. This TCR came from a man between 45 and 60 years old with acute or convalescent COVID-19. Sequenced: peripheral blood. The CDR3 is CASSHPTGGNYGYTF. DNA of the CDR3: TGTGCCAGCAGCCACCCCACAGGGGGGAACTATGGCTACACCTTC.